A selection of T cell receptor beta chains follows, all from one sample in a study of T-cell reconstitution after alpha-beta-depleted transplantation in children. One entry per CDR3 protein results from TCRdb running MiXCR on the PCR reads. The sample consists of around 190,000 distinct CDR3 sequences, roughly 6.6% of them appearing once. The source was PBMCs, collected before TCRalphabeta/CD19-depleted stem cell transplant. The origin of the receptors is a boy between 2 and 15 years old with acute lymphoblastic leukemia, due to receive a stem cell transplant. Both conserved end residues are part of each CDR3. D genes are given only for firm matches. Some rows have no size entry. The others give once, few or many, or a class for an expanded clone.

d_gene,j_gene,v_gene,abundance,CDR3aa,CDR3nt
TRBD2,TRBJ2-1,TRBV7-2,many,CASSLGLAGLVDEQFF,TGTGCCAGCAGCTTGGGACTAGCGGGCCTAGTCGATGAGCAGTTCTTC
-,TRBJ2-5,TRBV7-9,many,CASSLGQETQYF,TGTGCCAGCAGTTTAGGCCAAGAGACCCAGTACTTC
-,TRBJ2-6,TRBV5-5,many,CASSHRVDGANVLTF,TGTGCCAGCAGCCACAGGGTCGATGGGGCCAACGTCCTGACTTTC
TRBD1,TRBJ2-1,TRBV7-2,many,CASSKGGDRVRNEQFF,TGTGCCAGCAGCAAGGGGGGGGACAGGGTACGCAATGAGCAGTTCTTC
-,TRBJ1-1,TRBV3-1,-,CASSRGAEMNTEAFF,TGTGCCAGCAGCCGGGGGGCGGAAATGAACACTGAAGCTTTCTTT
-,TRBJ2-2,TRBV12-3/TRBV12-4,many,CASKAGSTGELFF,TGTGCCAGCAAAGCAGGGTCCACCGGGGAGCTGTTTTTT
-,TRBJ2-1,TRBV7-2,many,CASSLARLGQIF,TGTGCCAGCAGCTTAGCCAGACTAGGTCAGATCTTC
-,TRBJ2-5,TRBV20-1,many,CSAMGLVGGAQYF,TGCAGTGCTATGGGACTGGTTGGAGGAGCCCAGTACTTC
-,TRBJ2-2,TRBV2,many,CASSEERLGVTGELFF,TGTGCCAGCAGTGAAGAACGACTCGGGGTCACCGGGGAGCTGTTTTTT
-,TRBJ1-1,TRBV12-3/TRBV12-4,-,CASSLDRGSGTEAFF,TGTGCCAGCAGTTTAGATCGCGGCTCGGGGACTGAAGCTTTCTTT
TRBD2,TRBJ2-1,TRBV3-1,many,CASSQLAGGNEQFF,TGTGCCAGCAGCCAACTAGCGGGAGGTAATGAGCAGTTCTTC
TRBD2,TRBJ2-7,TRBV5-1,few,CASSPRWGGTYEQYF,TGCGCCAGCAGCCCCCGTTGGGGGGGGACCTACGAGCAGTACTTC
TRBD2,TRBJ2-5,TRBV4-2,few,CASSATSGRVKETQYF,TGTGCCAGCAGCGCGACTAGCGGGAGGGTGAAGGAGACCCAGTACTTC
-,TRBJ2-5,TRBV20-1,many,CSATRPWAQETQYF,TGCAGTGCTACCCGCCCTTGGGCGCAGGAGACCCAGTACTTC
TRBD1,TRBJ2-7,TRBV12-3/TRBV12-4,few,CASSLAGTGAYEQYF,TGTGCCAGCAGTTTAGCAGGGACAGGGGCCTACGAGCAGTACTTC
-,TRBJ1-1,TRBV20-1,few,CSARDRPTEAFF,TGCAGTGCTAGAGACAGACCCACTGAAGCTTTCTTT
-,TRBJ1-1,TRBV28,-,CASSFTAMNTEAFF,TGTGCCAGCAGTTTTACGGCTATGAACACTGAAGCTTTCTTT
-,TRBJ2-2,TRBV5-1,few,CASTPGATSITGELFF,TGCGCCAGCACCCCCGGGGCTACTTCGATCACCGGGGAGCTGTTTTTT
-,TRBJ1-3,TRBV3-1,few,CASSPAGGGNSGNTIYF,TGTGCCAGCAGCCCAGCGGGGGGGGGCAACTCTGGAAACACCATATATTTT
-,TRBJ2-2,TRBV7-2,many,CASSLTQGGGELFF,TGTGCCAGCAGCTTGACCCAGGGTGGGGGGGAGCTGTTTTTT
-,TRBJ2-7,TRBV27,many,CASWDGFYEQYF,TGTGCCAGTTGGGACGGATTCTACGAGCAGTACTTC
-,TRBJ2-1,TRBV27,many,CASSLNILGEQFF,TGTGCCAGCAGTTTAAATATCCTAGGTGAGCAGTTCTTC
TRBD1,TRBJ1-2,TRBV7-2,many,CASSSQRGHYGYTF,TGTGCCAGCAGCTCCCAGAGGGGGCACTATGGCTACACCTTC
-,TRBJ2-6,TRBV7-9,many,CASSLEGTGLSGANVLTF,TGTGCCAGCAGCTTAGAAGGAACAGGCCTCTCTGGGGCCAACGTCCTGACTTTC
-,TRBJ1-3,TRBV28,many,CASSYTGRGNTIYF,TGTGCCAGCAGCTACACCGGTCGAGGAAACACCATATATTTT
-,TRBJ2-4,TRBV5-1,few,CASSLDRAKNIQYF,TGCGCCAGCAGCTTGGACAGAGCCAAAAACATTCAGTACTTC
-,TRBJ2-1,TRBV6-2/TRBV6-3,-,CASSYGRGEQFF,TGTGCCAGCAGTTACGGTAGGGGTGAGCAGTTCTTC
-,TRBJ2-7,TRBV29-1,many,CSAEVGIEQYF,TGCAGCGCCGAAGTAGGGATCGAGCAGTACTTC
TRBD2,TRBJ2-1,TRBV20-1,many,CSARDLAGVDNEQFF,TGCAGTGCTAGAGATCTAGCGGGAGTTGACAATGAGCAGTTCTTC
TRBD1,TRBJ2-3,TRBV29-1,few,CSVRRGRDTDTQYF,TGCAGCGTTCGCAGGGGGCGCGACACAGATACGCAGTATTTT
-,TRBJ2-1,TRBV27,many,CASSLRGGSYNEQFF,TGTGCCAGCAGTTTAAGAGGTGGATCCTACAATGAGCAGTTCTTC
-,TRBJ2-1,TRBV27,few,CASSFSAHEQFF,TGTGCCAGCAGTTTTTCAGCCCATGAGCAGTTCTTC
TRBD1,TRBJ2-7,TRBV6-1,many,CASRPPGQGMLEQYF,TGTGCCAGCAGGCCACCGGGACAGGGCATGCTCGAGCAGTACTTC
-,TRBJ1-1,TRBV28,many,CASSTSVSLNTEAFF,TGTGCCAGCAGTACCTCGGTCAGCCTGAACACTGAAGCTTTCTTT
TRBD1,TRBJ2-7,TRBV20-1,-,CSARLGQSSYEQYF,TGCAGTGCTAGACTGGGACAGAGCTCCTACGAGCAGTACTTC
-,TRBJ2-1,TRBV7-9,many,CASSFHTDDEQFF,TGTGCCAGCAGCTTCCACACAGACGATGAGCAGTTCTTC
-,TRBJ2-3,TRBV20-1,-,CSARVGAVTDTQYF,TGCAGTGCTAGAGTTGGCGCCGTCACAGATACGCAGTATTTT
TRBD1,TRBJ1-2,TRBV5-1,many,CASSLAETGPSGYTF,TGCGCCAGCAGCTTGGCGGAGACAGGGCCCTCTGGCTACACCTTC
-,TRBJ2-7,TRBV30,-,CAWSGRDPYEQYF,TGTGCCTGGAGTGGTCGGGATCCCTACGAGCAGTACTTC
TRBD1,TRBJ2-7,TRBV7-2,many,CASSLDRSGRKAYF,TGTGCCAGCAGCTTGGACAGGTCAGGAAGAAAGGCGTACTTC
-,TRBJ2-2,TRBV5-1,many,CASSLASRKNTGELFF,TGCGCCAGCAGCTTGGCTTCCCGGAAGAACACCGGGGAGCTGTTTTTT
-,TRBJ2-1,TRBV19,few,CASRDGSLTFGVDEQFF,TGTGCCAGTAGGGACGGGAGCCTGACGTTTGGGGTCGATGAGCAGTTCTTC